This TCR beta chain originates from a study of naive and memory T cell subsets. Two oligonucleotides, mixed equimolar, formed the beta constant-region primer covering TRBC1 and TRBC2. Ligated cDNA was amplified by four rounds of PCR with nested alpha and beta constant-region primers and SP2. TCRdb passed the UMI-ligation and nested PCR reads through MiXCR, listing each CDR3 protein once. Here the sample spans about 160,000 distinct CDR3 sequences, 20% to 25% being singletons. Findings and limits, study-wide: Naive repertoires, especially CD8, held a few larger clonotypes, possibly memory cells re-expressing CD45RA.

In the case of this clonotype: The antigen remains undetermined.

The CDR3 length is 13 residues. Trimming shortened V by 1 base and J by 2 bases, and 5 bases separated the two germline ends. CDR1 SGHTA and CDR2 FQGNSA come from the germline V gene. The TCR comes from a human donor in good health. V and J are TRBV7-2 and TRBJ1-2; no clear D. The specimen was naive CD4+ T cells from blood. The CDR3 is CASSLVQNYGYTF. CDR3 bases: TGTGCCAGCAGCTTAGTCCAGAACTATGGCTACACCTTC.